The rows below give T cell receptor beta chains drawn from one sample of a study of blood T cell repertoires in COVID-19. Repertoires were generated with immunoSEQ multiplex PCR, while TCRdb's copy carries only in-frame clones and drops some. The data show about 78,000 clones, about nine tenths seen once. Sequencing was performed on peripheral blood. These receptors were collected from a woman between 50 and 59 years old in a cohort sampled during active COVID-19. Both conserved end residues are part of each CDR3. A D gene is named only where the DNA matches it firmly. Rows give clone size only sometimes, using once, few, many, or a class for an expanded clone.

V	J	size	D	DNA	CDR3
TRBV9	TRBJ2-2	.	.	TGTGCCAGCAGCTTTCGTAGTAGTAGTTCAGGGTACACCGGGGAGCTGTTTTTT	CASSFRSSSSGYTGELFF
TRBV6-2/TRBV6-3	TRBJ2-3	.	.	TGTGCCAGCAGTTTCCAGCGGCCGGGAGATACGCAGTATTTT	CASSFQRPGDTQYF
TRBV5-8	TRBJ2-7	.	.	TGTGCCAGCAGCTTGCGCAGATCCTCCTACGAGCAGTACTTC	CASSLRRSSYEQYF
TRBV19	TRBJ1-2	.	.	TGTGCCAGTAGTCCTCAAACAGGGAACAACGGCTACACCTTC	CASSPQTGNNGYTF
TRBV5-1	TRBJ2-3	once	TRBD2	TGCGCCAGCAGCTTGGTAGCGGGAGGGAACACAGATACGCAGTATTTT	CASSLVAGGNTDTQYF
TRBV3-1/TRBV3-2	TRBJ2-3	once	TRBD2	TGTGCCAGCAGCCCTTGGACTAGCGACACAGATACGCAGTATTTT	CASSPWTSDTDTQYF
TRBV19	TRBJ2-1	.	.	TGTGCCAGTAGCCCGGGGGGGACAGACAACAATGAGCAGTTCTTC	CASSPGGTDNNEQFF
TRBV28	TRBJ1-1	.	TRBD1	TGTGCCAGCAGTGCCCCACAGGGGGGGAACACTGAAGCTTTCTTT	CASSAPQGGNTEAFF
TRBV7-2	TRBJ2-1	.	TRBD1	TGTGCCAGCAAGGGGCAGGGGGTACACAATGAGCAGTTCTTC	CASKGQGVHNEQFF
TRBV2	TRBJ1-2	.	TRBD1	TGTGCCAGCACCGGGACAGCATCTTCGAACTATGGCTACACCTTC	CASTGTASSNYGYTF
TRBV27	TRBJ2-3	.	TRBD2	TGTGCCAGCAGTTTATCGAGCAGCGGGAGGGCCAGGACGACTAGCACAGATACGCAGTATTTT	CASSLSSSGRARTTSTDTQYF
TRBV11-2	TRBJ2-1	.	.	TGTGCCAGCAGCTTAAGGATCCCCGGTGGCGGGGCTACAAATGAGCAGTTCTTC	CASSLRIPGGGATNEQFF
TRBV19	TRBJ2-1	.	TRBD2	TGTGCCTCCCGATTGGCGGGAGGCAATGAGCAGTTCTTC	CASRLAGGNEQFF
TRBV28	TRBJ2-7	.	TRBD1	TGTGCCAGCAGTTTAATGGGACAGGGCTCCTACGAGCAGTACTTC	CASSLMGQGSYEQYF
TRBV5-1	TRBJ2-1	.	TRBD1	TGCGCCAGCAGCACCCGACAGGGATACAATGAGCAGTTCTTC	CASSTRQGYNEQFF
TRBV6-5	TRBJ2-6	.	.	TGTGCCAGCAGTTACTCCAGAAGTGGGGCCAACGTCCTGACTTTC	CASSYSRSGANVLTF
TRBV12-3/TRBV12-4	TRBJ2-5	.	TRBD1	TGTGCCACTTCGACAGGGTCGGAGACCCAGTACTTC	CATSTGSETQYF
TRBV6-5	TRBJ2-1	.	TRBD2	TGTGCCAGCAGTCCGGGGCGGGAGTACAATGAGCAGTTCTTC	CASSPGREYNEQFF
TRBV27	TRBJ2-7	once	.	TGTGCCAGCAGTTTATATTGGGGGGTCCACTACGAGCAGTACTTC	CASSLYWGVHYEQYF
TRBV5-1	TRBJ2-7	.	TRBD1	TGCGCCAGCAGCCGACAGGGCGATTCCTACGAGCAGTACTTC	CASSRQGDSYEQYF
TRBV15	TRBJ1-5	.	.	TGTGCCACCAGCAGAGATTCGGAGGTTCGGCAGCCCCAGCATTTT	CATSRDSEVRQPQHF
TRBV18	TRBJ1-1	.	.	TGTGCCAGCTCTCCCCTATCGGTGAGCACTGAAGCTTTCTTT	CASSPLSVSTEAFF
TRBV11-2	TRBJ2-1	.	TRBD2	TGTGCCAGCAGCTTAAGTCTAGCGGGAGGGCCTGATGAGCAGTTCTTC	CASSLSLAGGPDEQFF
TRBV4-1	TRBJ2-3	.	.	TGCGCCAGCAGCCTCCTCGGCGGAGGGGGCATCGATACGCAGTATTTT	CASSLLGGGGIDTQYF
TRBV6-6	TRBJ1-6	few	TRBD1	TGTGCCAGCAGTTACGCACAGGGGTATAATTCACCCCTCCACTTT	CASSYAQGYNSPLHF
TRBV14	TRBJ1-5	once	TRBD1	TGTGCCAGCAGGCTAATCAACAGGGGGAAAAGGAATCAGCCCCAGCATTTT	CASRLINRGKRNQPQHF
TRBV19	TRBJ2-4	.	.	TGTGCCAGTAGTATCGGATTCGGTACTTTCGGGGACATTCAGTACTTC	CASSIGFGTFGDIQYF
TRBV30	TRBJ2-3	.	TRBD2	TGTGCCTGGAGTGCGAACCCTAGCGGCATGAGGATCGGTACGCAGTATTTT	CAWSANPSGMRIGTQYF
TRBV30	TRBJ2-5	.	TRBD2	TGTGCCTGGACCAGGACTAGCGGATTCCAAGAGACCCAGTACTTC	CAWTRTSGFQETQYF
TRBV2	TRBJ1-3	.	TRBD1	TGTGCCAGCAGTCAAACTACAGGGGATAATGGAAACACCATATATTTT	CASSQTTGDNGNTIYF
TRBV25-1	TRBJ2-2	.	.	TGTGCCAGCAGTGTTAGTCCCCGGCGGACCGGGGAGCTGTTTTTT	CASSVSPRRTGELFF
TRBV10-2	TRBJ2-1	.	.	TGCGCCAGCAGTGACAGCGGTTATGGTTACAATGAGCAGTTCTTC	CASSDSGYGYNEQFF
TRBV15	TRBJ2-2	.	TRBD2	TGTGCCACCAGCAGCCCCCTGGGGCGGGAGGGCCGCACCGGGGAGCTGTTTTTT	CATSSPLGREGRTGELFF
TRBV6-5	TRBJ1-6	.	.	TGTGCCAGCAACCAGAATTCACCCCTCCACTTT	CASNQNSPLHF
TRBV11-2	TRBJ2-3	once	TRBD2	TGTGCCAGCAGCTTAGATCGGGCTAGCGGGGCGGCAGATACGCAGTATTTT	CASSLDRASGAADTQYF
TRBV5-4	TRBJ2-1	once	.	TGTGCCAGCAGCGTTTCCGGGGACTACAATGAGCAGTTCTTC	CASSVSGDYNEQFF
TRBV3-1/TRBV3-2	TRBJ2-3	once	TRBD2	TGTGCCAGCAGCCAAGCAGCGGGAGAATACACAGATACGCAGTATTTT	CASSQAAGEYTDTQYF
TRBV7-2	TRBJ2-7	.	.	TGTGCCAGCAGCTCCGGGGAGGCCAGGGCCTACGAGCAGTACTTC	CASSSGEARAYEQYF
TRBV5-5	TRBJ1-5	.	.	TGTGCCAGCAGCTTAGTGGCCGTTAGCAATCAGCCCCAGCATTTT	CASSLVAVSNQPQHF
TRBV7-2	TRBJ2-7	.	TRBD2	TGTGCCAGCAGCTTAGCGGACAGCGGGAGGGACGAGCAGTACTTC	CASSLADSGRDEQYF
TRBV27	TRBJ2-7	.	.	TGTGCCAGCAGGTTGTGGACTACTTCCTACGAGCAGTACTTC	CASRLWTTSYEQYF